One sample yielded the 6 T cell receptor beta chains listed below, sequenced in a study of control samples from healthy donors and cancer patients. Clones were sequenced by immunoSEQ multiplex PCR, and TCRdb holds only the in-frame ones, with some missing. The sample has about 150,000 clones; about 94% are singletons. The specimen sequenced was blood. The receptors originated from a man in his forties in good health.

The genes are TRBV6-5 and TRBJ1-5; D remains unclear. V lost 4 bases and J lost 0, with 13 bases in between. Germline V gene sequence: CDR1 MNHEY, CDR2 SVGAGI. The CDR3 has 16 amino acids. The CDR3, as DNA: TGTGCCAGCAGTTTGAAGGGCCCCTATAGCAATCAGCCCCAGCATTTT. Translated, it gives CASSLKGPYSNQPQHF.

As DNA, the CDR3 is TGTGCCAGTAGTATAGAGGGGGTACGTTGGCAGTATTTT. This gives the protein CASSIEGVRWQYF. The chain is built from TRBV19 and TRBJ2-3; the D gene could be TRBD1 or TRBD2 (5 bases each). V was cut by 0 bases and J by 11 bases, with 12 bases left in between. CDR1 and CDR2 from the germline V gene are LNHDA and SQIVND (reference sequence). There are 13 residues in the CDR3.

The genes are TRBV7-2 and TRBJ1-1, with 10 bases lining up with TRBD1. The CDR3 sequence is 15 residues long. CDR1 is SGHTA, CDR2 FQGNSA, per germline. Losses at the gene ends were 0 bases for V and 11 bases for J; bases not matched to a gene: 9. CDR3 bases: TGTGCCAGCAGCTTAGCCGTGATCCGGGACAGGGGCGCTTTCTTT. This encodes CASSLAVIRDRGAFF.

This chain links TRBV7-9 with TRBJ1-1; the D gene is possibly TRBD1 (5 bases). V lost 5 bases and J 2 bases, leaving 21 bases between the germline ends. The CDR3 consists of 17 residues. Germline V gives CDR1 SEHNR, CDR2 FQNEAQ (reference sequence). This chain's CDR3 is CASSLRGGHKFNTEAFF. The CDR3, as DNA: TGTGCCAGCAGCCTCCGGGGCGGACACAAGTTTAACACTGAAGCTTTCTTT.

V gene TRBV28 combines with J gene TRBJ2-7; 9 bases align to TRBD1. There are 15 residues in the CDR3. Germline CDR1 and CDR2: MDHEN and SYDVKM. With V trimmed by 4 bases and J by 3 bases, 7 bases remained unmatched. The CDR3 bases are TGTGCCAGCAGTTCTGCGGGGGACAGGGACTACGAGCAGTACTTC. Translating it yields CASSSAGDRDYEQYF.

The genes are TRBV3-1 (or the pseudogene TRBV3-2) and TRBJ2-2; D remains ambiguous. V lost 3 bases and J 5 bases, leaving 13 bases between the germline ends. The V gene's germline CDR1 is LGHDT and CDR2 YNNKEL (reference sequence). CDR3 size: 15 residues. For the CDR3, the DNA is TGTGCCAGCAGCCATTCTAATCGACTTACCGGGGAGCTGTTTTTT. Encoded protein: CASSHSNRLTGELFF.